What follows is one T cell receptor beta chain and its context. Its antigen is not known. The data derive from a study of CD8 T cells in ankylosing spondylitis. One entry per CDR3 protein, called by TCRdb with MiXCR from the 5' RACE reads. This sample has about 500,000 distinct CDR3 sequences, with over 4% found just once. The V gene's germline CDR1 is GTSNPN and CDR2 SVGIG (reference sequence). This CDR3 is built from 12 residues. The germline V and J ends were trimmed by 4 bases and 4 bases, with 11 bases remaining between them. Regarding the study as a whole: In ankylosing spondylitis blood, a motif of about 8 highly homologous TCR beta variants appeared characteristic.

The sequence came from a male donor with ankylosing spondylitis. The material sequenced was blood, either unsorted or a sorted T cell fraction (not recorded which). This rearrangement joins TRBV30 to TRBJ2-7; D is undetermined. The CDR3 is CAWKTDQYEQYF. The CDR3 DNA reads TGTGCCTGGAAGACCGACCAATACGAGCAGTACTTC.